The 29 T cell receptor beta chains given below trace back to one sample, sequenced in a study of spatial heterogeneity in lung cancer. Time point defined: blood at routine non-recurrence follow-up after resection. Researchers sequenced whole RNA taken from tumor, nontumor lung or frozen PBMC without sorting. Each CDR3 protein is one row after TCRdb ran MiXCR on the 5' RACE reads. The sample has about 52,000 distinct CDR3 sequences; around 7% are singletons. The sequences come from PBMCs, collected at follow-up. The receptors here all came from a female donor with early-stage non-small cell lung cancer.

This clonotype was seen at least ten times. This chain uses TRBV4-2 with TRBJ1-6, with D possibly TRBD1 on 5 matching bases. The CDR3 totals 14 residues. Trimming pared 1 base from V and 7 bases from J, leaving 8 bases between. CDR1 is LGHNA, CDR2 YNFKEQ, per germline. CDR3 DNA sequence: TGTGCCAGCAGCCAAGGACAGCCCAATTCACCCCTCCACTTT. This gives the protein CASSQGQPNSPLHF.

Many counts were recorded for this clonotype. The V and J genes are TRBV11-2 and TRBJ2-1, with D maybe TRBD2 (6 bases). V lost 5 bases to trimming and J lost 7 bases, with 21 bases between them. Germline values: CDR1 SGHAT, CDR2 FQNNGV. The CDR3 length is 16 residues. The CDR3 sequence is CASSGDLSGAGNEQFF. The CDR3 region has the DNA TGTGCCAGCAGCGGCGACCTTAGCGGCGCGGGGAATGAGCAGTTCTTC.

There are many counts of this clonotype. CDR3 sequence: CATSDHGQGNTGELFF. CDR3 coding DNA: TGTGCCACCAGTGATCACGGACAGGGAAACACCGGGGAGCTGTTTTTT. The rearrangement uses TRBV24-1 and TRBJ2-2; TRBD1 aligns across 8 bases. V lost 3 bases to trimming and J lost 2 bases; unmatched junction nucleotides: 4. The CDR3 is made up of 16 amino acids. In germline, CDR1 is KGHDR, CDR2 SFDVKD.

This clonotype was counted ten times or more. This CDR3 reads CASSQAHRGRTDTQYF. Here the CDR3 DNA reads TGTGCCAGCAGCCAAGCCCACAGGGGGAGGACAGATACGCAGTATTTT. The chain couples TRBV3-1 to TRBJ2-3; 8 bases agree with TRBD1. The CDR3 is 16 amino acids. J lost 3 bases, V lost 1 base, and 6 bases had no gene match. Germline CDR1 and CDR2: LGHDT and YNNKEL (reference sequence).

This clonotype was detected ten times or more. This chain connects TRBV6-2 or TRBV6-3 to TRBJ1-5; TRBD1 is a possible D gene (5 bases). V dropped 5 bases and J dropped 0 bases, with 11 bases sitting between them. CDR1 and CDR2 from the germline V gene are MNHEY and SVGEGT. This CDR3 spans 15 amino acids. In DNA, the CDR3 is TGTGCCAGCAGTCCCTGGGACTTTAGCAATCAGCCCCAGCATTTT. Translation gives CASSPWDFSNQPQHF.

The chain links TRBV9 to TRBJ1-1; 11 positions agree with TRBD1. This CDR3 is 16 amino acids long. CDR1 is SGDLS and CDR2 is YYNGEE in the germline V gene. With V trimmed by 4 bases and J by 4 bases, 9 bases remained unmatched. The CDR3 region has the DNA TGTGCCAGCAGCCCAGGACAGGGGGCTGGGGTCACTGAAGCTTTCTTT. Protein product: CASSPGQGAGVTEAFF.

As to this clonotype: A much larger clonotype is one base distant, so this may be a read error. The CDR3 end shows no conserved phenylalanine or tryptophan, and so a read error is likely. The V and J genes are TRBV7-2 and TRBJ2-4; 11 nucleotides agree with TRBD1. The V and J ends lost 1 base and 7 bases, in that order; junction bases with no gene match: 3. Germline V gene sequence: CDR1 SGHTA, CDR2 FQGNSA. The length of the CDR3 is 15 residues. CDR3 sequence (DNA): TGTGCCAGCAGCTTAGTTCGGGACAGGGGGAACATTCAGTACTCC. Its translation is CASSLVRDRGNIQYS.

This clonotype showed up many times. This chain links TRBV11-2 with TRBJ1-1; the D is unclear. Trimming removed 2 bases from V and 1 base from J, with 8 bases in between. The CDR3 is 14 residues long. The germline CDR1 and CDR2 sequences are SGHAT and FQNNGV. The DNA of the CDR3 is TGTGCCAGCAGCTTAAACCCCGAGAACACTGAAGCTTTCTTT. Translated: CASSLNPENTEAFF.

This clonotype was seen more than once but under ten times. V is TRBV15 and J is TRBJ2-3; 11 bases agree with TRBD1. The V and J ends lost 2 bases and 4 bases, in that order; junction bases with no gene match: 17. Germline loops: CDR1 LNHNV, CDR2 YYDKDF (reference sequence). The CDR3 spans 20 residues. This CDR3 is CATSRPTFGPGGQGADTQYF. DNA for the CDR3: TGTGCCACCAGCAGACCCACTTTTGGCCCTGGGGGACAGGGGGCAGATACGCAGTATTTT.

The chain carries TRBV6-6 and TRBJ2-7, with D perhaps being TRBD1 or TRBD2 (6 bases each). V was trimmed by 7 bases and J by 5 bases, leaving 15 bases between them. CDR1 and CDR2 from the germline V gene are MNHNY and SVGAGI (reference sequence). This CDR3 region has 13 residues. CDR3 nucleotide sequence: TGTGCCAGCACCCCCCTCGGGGGCCACGAGCAGTACTTC. Amino acid sequence: CASTPLGGHEQYF.

In its sample, this clonotype was seen a few times. V usage is TRBV6-2 or TRBV6-3 and J usage is TRBJ1-2; 9 nucleotides line up with TRBD1. The germline V gene encodes CDR1 MNHEY and CDR2 SVGEGT. The V and J ends lost 6 bases and 4 bases, in that order; junction bases with no gene match: 6. The CDR3 loop spans 14 amino acids. CDR3 nucleotides: TGTGCCAGCAGCCGGGACAGGGCCTTCTATGGCTACACCTTC. This codes for CASSRDRAFYGYTF.

In nucleotides, the CDR3 is TGTGCCAGCTCTCCAATTGGACAGGGTATTTCGAGTGAGCAGTTCTTC. This sequence encodes CASSPIGQGISSEQFF. The V call is TRBV5-6, the J call TRBJ2-1; the match to TRBD1 covers 8 bases. This CDR3 spans 16 amino acids. Germline V CDR1 and CDR2: SGHDT, YYEEEE. After removal of 7 bases from V and 9 bases from J, the junction contained 18 bases not matched to a gene.

This clonotype was seen at least ten times. The chain employs TRBV5-5 and TRBJ2-7, with D hard to call. Per the germline V gene, CDR1 is SGHKS and CDR2 is YYEKEE (reference sequence). The CDR3 loop spans 14 amino acids. The germline V and J ends were trimmed by 2 bases and 6 bases, with 15 bases remaining between them. CDR3 in amino acids: CASSFAGTPFEQYF. DNA for the CDR3: TGTGCCAGCAGCTTTGCCGGCACACCCTTCGAGCAGTACTTC.

The chain has TRBV29-1 and TRBJ2-3; perhaps TRBD1 as D (5 bases). Deletions cut 7 bases from V and 1 base from J, with 18 bases between. There are 15 residues in the CDR3. CDR1 and CDR2 (germline): SQVTM, ANQGSEA. CDR3 sequence: CSAFEQGMRTDTQYF. In nucleotides, the CDR3 is TGCAGCGCCTTCGAGCAGGGTATGCGCACAGATACGCAGTATTTT.

This clonotype was found many times. V gene TRBV20-1 combines with J gene TRBJ2-7; tentatively, D is TRBD2 (6 bases). Trimming pared 4 bases from V and 2 bases from J, leaving 12 bases between. CDR3 length: 13 residues. Per germline, CDR1 DFQATT and CDR2 SNEGSKA (reference sequence). The CDR3 is CSAKAGRPYEQYF. In DNA, the CDR3 is TGCAGTGCTAAGGCGGGACGGCCCTACGAGCAGTACTTC.

The chain combines TRBV6-1 with TRBJ2-3; D remains ambiguous. The CDR3 loop spans 13 amino acids. V was trimmed by 1 base and J by 4 bases, leaving 6 bases between them. Germline CDR1 MNHNS, CDR2 SASEGT. The CDR3 nucleotides are TGTGCCAGCAGTGAAGGGTGGGCAGATACGCAGTATTTT. Amino acid sequence: CASSEGWADTQYF.

There are many counts of this clonotype. J is TRBJ1-2 and V is TRBV6-2 or TRBV6-3; TRBD1 matches 11 bases. V dropped 4 bases and J dropped 2; count of bases not matched to a gene: 0. From germline, CDR1 is MNHEY and CDR2 SVGEGT. The CDR3 consists of 14 residues. The CDR3 DNA reads TGTGCCAGCAGTTGGACAGGGGGCAACTATGGCTACACCTTC. This encodes CASSWTGGNYGYTF.

This clonotype was detected a few times. V gene TRBV7-4 combines with J gene TRBJ2-1; no definite D call. This CDR3 comprises 17 residues. Germline V gene lookup returns CDR1 SGHVT and CDR2 SQSDAQ. V dropped 6 bases and J dropped 0 bases, with 18 bases sitting between them. CDR3 bases: TGTGCCAGCAGTTCAGGAAGACTCGACCGCTCCTACAATGAGCAGTTCTTC. Encoded protein: CASSSGRLDRSYNEQFF.

This chain connects TRBV20-1 to TRBJ2-3; 8 bases match TRBD2. CDR1 and CDR2 from the germline V gene are DFQATT and SNEGSKA (reference sequence). J lost 0 bases, V lost 6 bases, and 8 bases had no gene match. This CDR3 comprises 15 residues. CDR3 loop: CSAPRAGESTDTQYF. The CDR3 nucleotides read TGCAGTGCACCTAGAGCGGGGGAGAGCACAGATACGCAGTATTTT.

The rearrangement joins TRBV7-2 to TRBJ2-2; D remains ambiguous. Germline loops: CDR1 SGHTA, CDR2 FQGNSA. Trimming pared 1 base from V and 4 bases from J, leaving 4 bases between. The CDR3 contains 13 residues. CDR3 DNA: TGTGCCAGCAGCTTAGTTCTCACCGGGGAGCTGTTTTTT. This sequence encodes CASSLVLTGELFF.

This clonotype was seen a few times. The chain is built from TRBV7-6 and TRBJ1-2; 9 bases agree with TRBD1. With 5 bases clipped from V and 10 bases from J, the junction kept 5 bases outside the gene matches. This CDR3 contains 12 residues. From germline, CDR1 is SGHVS and CDR2 FNYEAQ. CDR3 sequence (DNA): TGTGCCAGCAGCCGCGACAGGGGGTCCTACACCTTC. It translates to CASSRDRGSYTF.

This clonotype was recorded many times. CDR3 protein: CASRPPGDNYGYTF. CDR3 in DNA: TGTGCCAGCAGGCCTCCCGGGGACAACTATGGCTACACCTTC. The rearrangement links TRBV9 to TRBJ1-2, with TRBD1 as a possible D gene (5 bases). The CDR3 spans 14 residues. Germline CDR1 is SGDLS and CDR2 is YYNGEE. Trimming stripped 5 bases from V and 2 bases from J, with 13 bases between. The full variable domain, its missing parts supplied by reference TRBV9 and TRBJ1-2, is DSGVTQTPKHLITATGQRVTLRCSPRSGDLSVYWYQQSLDQGLQFLIQYYNGEERAKGNILERFSAQQFPDLHSELNLSSLELGDSALYFCASRPPGDNYGYTFGSGTRLTVV.

In its sample, this clonotype was seen a few times. The genes are TRBV20-1 and TRBJ2-5; TRBD1 or TRBD2 may be the D gene (5 bases each). CDR1 and CDR2 (germline): DFQATT, SNEGSKA (reference sequence). The CDR3 consists of 13 residues. With 6 bases removed from V and 4 bases from J, the gap between germline ends came to 15 bases. CDR3 loop: CSAPLEGSETQYF. CDR3 DNA: TGCAGTGCCCCGCTTGAGGGGTCAGAGACCCAGTACTTC.

The chain carries TRBV4-1 and TRBJ1-1; D perhaps matches TRBD1 (6 bases). The germline CDR1 and CDR2 sequences are MGHRA and YSYEKL. V lost 5 bases, J lost 3 bases, and 13 bases lay in between. The CDR3 consists of 14 residues. For the CDR3, the DNA is TGCGCCAGCAGCTTACAGGGCATGGACACTGAAGCTTTCTTT. Its protein product is CASSLQGMDTEAFF.

This clonotype was counted ten times or more. The chain combines TRBV7-3 with TRBJ2-1, with 7 bases fitting TRBD2. Germline V lookup: CDR1 SGHTA, CDR2 FQGTGA. This CDR3 contains 15 residues. The J segment lost 2 bases and the V segment lost 5 bases, leaving 6 bases of the junction unmatched. The chain's CDR3 is CASSPLGGAYNEQFF. The CDR3 bases are TGTGCCAGCAGCCCGCTGGGGGGGGCCTACAATGAGCAGTTCTTC.

This clonotype has at least ten counts. J is TRBJ1-5 and V is TRBV15; a possible D gene is TRBD1 (6 bases). Germline-derived CDR1 and CDR2 are LNHNV and YYDKDF (reference sequence). CDR3 size: 15 residues. V lost 4 bases to trimming and J lost 0 bases, with 10 bases between them. The CDR3 bases are TGTGCCACCAGCAAGGGGGTCTATAGCAATCAGCCCCAGCATTTT. This sequence encodes CATSKGVYSNQPQHF. Complete variable domain (other parts from reference TRBV15 and TRBJ1-5): DAMVIQNPRYQVTQFGKPVTLSCSQTLNHNVMYWYQQKSSQAPKLLFHYYDKDFNNEADTPDNFQSRRPNTSFCFLDIRSPGLGDTAMYLCATSKGVYSNQPQHFGDGTRLSIL.

This clonotype was seen at least ten times. The genes are TRBV14 and TRBJ2-3; D remains unclear. Trimming removed 0 bases from V and 7 bases from J, with 11 bases in between. The CDR3 loop spans 14 amino acids. Germline assignment: CDR1 SGHDN and CDR2 FVKESK. DNA of the CDR3: TGTGCCAGCAGCCAAGAGCTATCGCGATATACGCAGTATTTT. Its translation is CASSQELSRYTQYF.

The chain joins TRBV3-1 to TRBJ2-7; D uncertain. CDR3 length: 13 residues. Germline V CDR1 and CDR2: LGHDT, YNNKEL (reference sequence). Trimming took off 1 base at V and 6 bases at J, with 10 bases between the two ends. CDR3 DNA: TGTGCCAGCAGCCAAGCCGATTTTTCCGAGCAGTACTTC. Translated, it gives CASSQADFSEQYF.

This clonotype has ten or more counts. The chain uses TRBV5-4 and TRBJ2-7, with a possible D match to TRBD1 (6 bases). Germline V gene lookup returns CDR1 SGHNT and CDR2 YYREEE (reference sequence). Deletions cut 3 bases from V and 1 base from J, with 17 bases between. There are 16 residues in the CDR3. For the CDR3, the DNA is TGTGCCAGCAGCTCCCGAGTGGGGACATGGTCCTACGAGCAGTACTTC. It codes for CASSSRVGTWSYEQYF.